The 21 T cell receptor beta chains below come from one sample, sequenced in a study of cytomegalovirus exposure and HLA in healthy donors. The PCR ran on 60 Vbeta and 13 Jbeta primers. Repertoires were generated with immunoSEQ multiplex PCR, while TCRdb's copy carries only in-frame clones and drops some. The profile shows around 180,000 clones, roughly 80% of them singletons. The sequencing sample was made of PBMCs. These receptors were obtained from a woman aged 45-65 years in good health and CMV-seronegative.

The chain uses TRBV2 and TRBJ2-5, with 9 bases matching TRBD2. This CDR3 has 15 residues. V gave up 6 bases and J gave up 1 base; unmatched junction bases: 6. Germline CDR1 SNHLY, CDR2 FYNNEI. The CDR3: CASRRSGGFQETQYF. DNA of the CDR3: TGTGCCAGCAGGCGTAGCGGGGGCTTCCAAGAGACCCAGTACTTC.

This clone was picked up one time. The genes are TRBV5-1 and TRBJ2-1, with 12 bases that match TRBD2. V lost 1 base to trimming and J lost 2 bases; unmatched junction nucleotides: 4. The CDR3 is made up of 17 amino acids. From germline, CDR1 is SGHRS and CDR2 YFSETQ. The CDR3 loop is CASSLYPSGGAYNEQFF. The CDR3 DNA sequence: TGCGCCAGCAGCTTGTATCCTAGCGGGGGGGCCTACAATGAGCAGTTCTTC.

The V and J genes are TRBV28 and TRBJ2-3; 8 nucleotides agree with TRBD2. CDR1 is MDHEN, CDR2 SYDVKM, per germline. V was clipped by 2 bases and J by 1 base; unmatched bases: 2. CDR3 length: 15 amino acids. Here the CDR3 reads CASSLLAGRTDTQYF. The CDR3, as DNA: TGTGCCAGCAGTTTACTAGCGGGCCGCACAGATACGCAGTATTTT.

V and J are TRBV19 and TRBJ2-5, with a tentative D call TRBD1 (6 bases). Trimming pared 8 bases from V and 4 bases from J, leaving 8 bases between. From germline, CDR1 is LNHDA and CDR2 SQIVND (reference sequence). This CDR3 is 11 amino acids long. CDR3 in DNA: TGTGCCAGTGCGGACAGAGAGACCCAGTACTTC. Translated: CASADRETQYF.

The rearrangement joins TRBV28 to TRBJ2-1, with TRBD2 matching 13 bases. The germline V gene encodes CDR1 MDHEN and CDR2 SYDVKM. Germline trimming cut 3 bases from V and 4 bases from J; bases unmatched to any gene: 3. This CDR3 is 16 amino acids long. The chain's CDR3 is CASSLVTSGRYNEQFF. The CDR3, as DNA: TGTGCCAGCAGTTTGGTGACTAGCGGGAGGTACAATGAGCAGTTCTTC.

Notes on this clone: The same CDR3 arises from other DNA sequences in this sample as well. This chain joins TRBV28 and TRBJ2-7, with D possibly being TRBD1 (5 bases). The CDR3 covers 12 residues. Trimming stripped 3 bases from V and 2 bases from J, with 5 bases between. Germline CDR1 reads MDHEN; CDR2 reads SYDVKM. As DNA, the CDR3 is TGTGCCAGCAGTTTGACAGCCTACGAGCAGTACTTC. Translation: CASSLTAYEQYF.

This clone showed up just a few times. The chain joins TRBV4-3 to TRBJ1-2, with 11 bases that match TRBD1. CDR3 length equals 15 residues. Trimming at V came to 4 bases and at J to 5 bases, leaving 6 bases not matched to a gene. Looked up from germline, CDR1 is LGHNA and CDR2 is YSLEER. CDR3 sequence reads: CASSPRTGGVYGYTF. The CDR3 DNA reads TGCGCCAGCAGCCCGAGGACAGGGGGCGTTTATGGCTACACCTTC.

This clone was seen a single time. The rearrangement joins TRBV28 to TRBJ2-3, with 9 positions matching TRBD1. Unmatched junction bases numbered 7, after V lost 3 bases and J lost 6 bases. The germline V gene encodes CDR1 MDHEN and CDR2 SYDVKM. The CDR3 extends over 15 amino acids. This CDR3 reads CASSFLDRGGDTQYF. CDR3 DNA: TGTGCCAGCAGTTTTCTGGACAGGGGTGGTGATACGCAGTATTTT.

The table lists this clone with many counts. The rearrangement joins TRBV6-1 to TRBJ1-2; 9 bases agree with TRBD1. With V trimmed by 8 bases and J by 8 bases, 6 bases remained unmatched. CDR3 length: 12 residues. From germline, CDR1 is MNHNS and CDR2 SASEGT. In DNA, the CDR3 is TGTGCCAGCGGGACAGGGTGGGTCGGCTACACCTTC. Translation: CASGTGWVGYTF.

CDR3 amino acids: CASRDRAGYTF. In nucleotides, the CDR3 is TGTGCCAGCCGGGACAGGGCTGGCTACACCTTC. The rearrangement joins TRBV21-1 to TRBJ1-2; TRBD1 was called by the table and not checked on the DNA. TRBV21-1 is a known pseudogene. The CDR3 is made up of 11 amino acids.

The sample holds a few counts of this clone. The chain has TRBV2 and TRBJ2-7; D call uncertain. The CDR3 is 11 residues long. Germline V gene sequence: CDR1 SNHLY, CDR2 FYNNEI. V lost 7 bases, J lost 5 bases, and 9 bases lay in between. For the CDR3, the DNA is TGTGCCAGCACCAGGTTAGACGAGCAGTACTTC. This encodes CASTRLDEQYF.

This chain links TRBV6-5 with TRBJ2-5; possible D gene TRBD2, 6 bases. In germline, CDR1 is MNHEY, CDR2 SVGAGI. V was clipped by 2 bases and J by 5 bases, with 15 bases between them. The CDR3 totals 15 residues. CDR3 coding DNA: TGTGCCAGCAGTTACGGGCGGGGACGGGGGGAGACCCAGTACTTC. Its protein is CASSYGRGRGETQYF.

V usage is TRBV7-8 and J usage is TRBJ1-2, with D maybe TRBD1 (6 bases). Per the germline V gene, CDR1 is SGHVS and CDR2 is FQNEAQ. The CDR3 covers 16 residues. V lost 5 bases and J lost 2, with 18 bases in between. The chain's CDR3 is CASSPRLGQINYGYTF. CDR3 bases: TGTGCCAGCAGCCCCCGGCTCGGACAGATAAACTATGGCTACACCTTC.

This chain joins TRBV5-4 and TRBJ1-6; D perhaps matches TRBD1 (5 bases). Germline lookup yields CDR1 SGHNT and CDR2 YYREEE (reference sequence). V lost 5 bases and J lost 8, with 17 bases in between. The CDR3 runs to 15 residues. CDR3 amino acids: CASSFAGGVDSPLHF. In DNA form, the CDR3 reads TGTGCCAGCAGTTTTGCGGGGGGTGTTGATTCACCCCTCCACTTT.

This clone was seen more than once but under ten times. J is TRBJ1-4 and V is TRBV18; D remains unclear. V was shortened by 3 bases and J by 5 bases, with 10 bases between the two germline ends. Germline assignment: CDR1 KGHSH and CDR2 LQKENI. This CDR3 is 14 amino acids long. The CDR3 protein is CASSPINWNEKLFF. DNA for the CDR3: TGTGCCAGCTCACCTATAAACTGGAATGAAAAACTGTTTTTT. Full variable domain (outside the CDR3, taken from reference TRBV18 and TRBJ1-4): NAGVMQNPRHLVRRRGQEARLRCSPMKGHSHVYWYRQLPEEGLKFMVYLQKENIIDESGMPKERFSAEFPKEGPSILRIQQVVRGDSAAYFCASSPINWNEKLFFGSGTQLSVL.

The rearrangement uses TRBV18 and TRBJ1-1; 7 bases are shared with TRBD1. The ends lost 3 bases at V and 2 bases at J; junction bases unmatched: 3. The germline V gene encodes CDR1 KGHSH and CDR2 LQKENI. There are 14 residues in the CDR3. CDR3 nucleotide sequence: TGTGCCAGCTCACCCCGGGACAGAAACACTGAAGCTTTCTTT. Its translation is CASSPRDRNTEAFF.

The gene calls are TRBV6-5 and TRBJ2-7; the match to TRBD1 covers 8 bases. The CDR3 is 14 amino acids. Germline V lookup: CDR1 MNHEY, CDR2 SVGAGI. Unmatched junction bases numbered 11, after V lost 7 bases and J lost 6 bases. The CDR3 sequence: CASTIRTGSSEQYF. The CDR3 nucleotides read TGTGCCAGCACCATCCGGACAGGGAGTAGCGAGCAGTACTTC.

The rearrangement links TRBV7-3 to TRBJ1-2; 7 positions match TRBD1. The V gene's germline CDR1 is SGHTA and CDR2 FQGTGA. J was trimmed by 4 bases and V by 5 bases; bases with no gene match: 7. The length of the CDR3 is 14 residues. CDR3 residues: CASSPGQAPYGYTF. As DNA, the CDR3 is TGTGCCAGCAGCCCAGGACAGGCTCCCTATGGCTACACCTTC.

This rearrangement joins TRBV29-1 to TRBJ1-2; 8 bases match TRBD1. Germline CDR1 and CDR2: SQVTM and ANQGSEA. The CDR3 is 11 amino acids. J gave up 9 bases and V 7 bases, and 7 bases lay outside the gene matches. The CDR3 loop reads CSADRDYSYTF. The DNA of the CDR3 is TGCAGCGCGGACAGGGATTATAGCTACACCTTC.

CDR3 protein: CATSREVGRSYNEQFF. The CDR3 region has the DNA TGTGCCACCAGCAGAGAGGTTGGGCGCTCCTACAATGAGCAGTTCTTC. The V gene is TRBV15, the J gene TRBJ2-1; D gene uncertain. Germline V lookup: CDR1 LNHNV, CDR2 YYDKDF (reference sequence). V lost 0 bases and J lost 0, with 9 bases in between. This CDR3 has 16 residues.

This sequence joins TRBV19 and TRBJ2-7, with 10 bases matching TRBD1. The CDR3 spans 14 residues. The V and J ends lost 2 bases and 6 bases, in that order; junction bases with no gene match: 4. The germline CDR1 and CDR2 sequences are LNHDA and SQIVND (reference sequence). This chain's CDR3 is CASSILTGGGEQYF. CDR3 nucleotide sequence: TGTGCCAGTAGTATACTGACAGGGGGCGGCGAGCAGTACTTC.